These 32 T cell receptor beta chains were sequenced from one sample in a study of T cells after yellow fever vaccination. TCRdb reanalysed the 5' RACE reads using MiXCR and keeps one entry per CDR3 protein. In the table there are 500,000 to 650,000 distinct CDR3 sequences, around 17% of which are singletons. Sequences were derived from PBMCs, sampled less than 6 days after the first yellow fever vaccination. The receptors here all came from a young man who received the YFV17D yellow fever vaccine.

CDR3 sequence (DNA): TGTGCCAGCTCACCACCTACCAGGGAGTACGAGCAGTACTTC. This sequence encodes CASSPPTREYEQYF. The chain recombines TRBV18 with TRBJ2-7; D may be TRBD1 or TRBD2 (5 bases each). The CDR3 runs 14 residues. The germline V gene has CDR1 KGHSH and CDR2 LQKENI. Trimming removed 0 bases from V and 4 bases from J, with 10 bases in between. The full variable domain, rest sourced from reference TRBV18 and TRBJ2-7, is NAGVMQNPRHLVRRRGQEARLRCSPMKGHSHVYWYRQLPEEGLKFMVYLQKENIIDESGMPKERFSAEFPKEGPSILRIQQVVRGDSAAYFCASSPPTREYEQYFGPGTRLTVT.

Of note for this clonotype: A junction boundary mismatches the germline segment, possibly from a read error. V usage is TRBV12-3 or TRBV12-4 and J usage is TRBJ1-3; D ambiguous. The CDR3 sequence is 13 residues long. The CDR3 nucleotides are TGTGCCAGCAGCTTAGCAGCAGCGGCCACCATATATTTT. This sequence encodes CASSLAAAATIYF.

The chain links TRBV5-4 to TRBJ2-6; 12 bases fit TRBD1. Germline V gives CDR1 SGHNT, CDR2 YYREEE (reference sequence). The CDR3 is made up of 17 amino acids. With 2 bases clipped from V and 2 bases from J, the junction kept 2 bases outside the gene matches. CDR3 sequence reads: CASSLGTGGAGANVLTF. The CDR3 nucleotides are TGTGCCAGCAGCTTAGGGACAGGGGGCGCTGGGGCCAACGTCCTGACTTTC.

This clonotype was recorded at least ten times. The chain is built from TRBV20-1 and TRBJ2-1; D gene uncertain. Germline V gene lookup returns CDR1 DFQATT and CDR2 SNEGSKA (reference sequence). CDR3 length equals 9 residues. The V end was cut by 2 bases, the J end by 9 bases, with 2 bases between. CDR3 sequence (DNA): TGCAGTGCTAGAAGTGAGCAGTTCTTC. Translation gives CSARSEQFF.

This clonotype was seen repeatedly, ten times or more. The CDR3 is CASSRGPEGMSYNEQFF. In nucleotides, the CDR3 is TGTGCCAGCAGCCGCGGGCCGGAGGGAATGTCCTACAATGAGCAGTTCTTC. This chain uses TRBV14 with TRBJ2-1; the D gene is possibly TRBD2 (6 bases). The germline V gene has CDR1 SGHDN and CDR2 FVKESK. Trimming removed 4 bases at V and 1 base at J, with 17 bases between. The CDR3 is 17 residues long.

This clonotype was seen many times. The CDR3 loop reads CASSVSGGNTGELFF. The CDR3 nucleotides are TGTGCCAGCAGTGTTAGCGGGGGTAACACCGGGGAGCTGTTTTTT. The chain has TRBV9 and TRBJ2-2, with 9 bases identical to TRBD2. This CDR3 region has 15 residues. Germline loops: CDR1 SGDLS, CDR2 YYNGEE. The V and J ends lost 5 bases and 2 bases, in that order; junction bases with no gene match: 4.

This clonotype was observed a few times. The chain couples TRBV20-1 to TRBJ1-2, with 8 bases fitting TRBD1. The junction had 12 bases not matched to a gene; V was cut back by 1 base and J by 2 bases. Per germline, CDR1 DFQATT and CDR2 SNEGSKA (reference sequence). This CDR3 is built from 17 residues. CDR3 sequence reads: CSARGRRGPNPNYGYTF. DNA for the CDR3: TGCAGTGCTAGAGGTCGCAGGGGGCCTAATCCCAACTATGGCTACACCTTC.

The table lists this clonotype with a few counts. CDR3 amino acids: CASSFLGFGETQYF. The CDR3 region has the DNA TGTGCCAGCAGCTTTCTGGGTTTCGGAGAGACCCAGTACTTC. V usage is TRBV7-2 and J usage is TRBJ2-5; D ambiguous. Germline V gene data show CDR1 as SGHTA and CDR2 as FQGNSA. The CDR3 extends over 14 amino acids. Between the trimmed V and J ends, which lost 3 bases and 4 bases, there was a span of 12 bases. The complete variable domain, with remaining parts taken from reference TRBV7-2 and TRBJ2-5, reads GAGVSQSPSNKVTEKGKDVELRCDPISGHTALYWYRQSLGQGLEFLIYFQGNSAPDKSGLPSDRFSAERTGGSVSTLTIQRTQQEDSAVYLCASSFLGFGETQYFGPGTRLLVL.

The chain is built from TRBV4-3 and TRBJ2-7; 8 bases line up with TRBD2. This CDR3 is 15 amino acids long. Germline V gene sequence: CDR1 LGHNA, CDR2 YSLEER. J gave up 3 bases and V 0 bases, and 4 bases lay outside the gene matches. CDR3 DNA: TGCGCCAGCAGCCAAGACACAGCGGGGGACTACGAGCAGTACTTC. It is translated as CASSQDTAGDYEQYF.

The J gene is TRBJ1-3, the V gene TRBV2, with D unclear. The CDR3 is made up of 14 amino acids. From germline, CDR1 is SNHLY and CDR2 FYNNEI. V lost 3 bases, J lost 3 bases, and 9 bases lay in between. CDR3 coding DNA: TGTGCCAGCAGTGATTACGGGGATGGAAACACCATATATTTT. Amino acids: CASSDYGDGNTIYF.

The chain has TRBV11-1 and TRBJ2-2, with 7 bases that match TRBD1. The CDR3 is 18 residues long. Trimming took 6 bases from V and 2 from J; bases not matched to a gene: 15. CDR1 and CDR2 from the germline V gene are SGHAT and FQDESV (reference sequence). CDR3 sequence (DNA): TGTGCCAGCAGTTCTCGGTCGGACAGGCGCTCTAACACCGGGGAGCTGTTTTTT. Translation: CASSSRSDRRSNTGELFF.

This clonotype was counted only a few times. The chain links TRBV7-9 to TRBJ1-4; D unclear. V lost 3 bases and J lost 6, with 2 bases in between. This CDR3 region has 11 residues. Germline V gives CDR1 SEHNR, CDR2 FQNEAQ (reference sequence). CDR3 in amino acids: CASSFDEKLFF. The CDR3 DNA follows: TGTGCCAGCAGCTTCGATGAAAAACTGTTTTTT.

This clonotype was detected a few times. CDR3 nucleotide sequence: TGCGCCAGCACCGAGGGCGGGACAGACACAGATACGCAGTATTTT. Translating it yields CASTEGGTDTDTQYF. The V and J genes are TRBV5-1 and TRBJ2-3; D possibly corresponds to TRBD1 (7 bases). The V end lost 6 bases, the J end lost 2 bases, and 16 bases lay between the germline ends. The CDR3 has 15 amino acids. From germline, CDR1 is SGHRS and CDR2 YFSETQ.

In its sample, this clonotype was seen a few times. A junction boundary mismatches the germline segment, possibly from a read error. This CDR3 is CASSLDPPGQPQHF. CDR3 nucleotides: TGTGCCAGCAGTTTGGACCCCCCCGGGCAGCCCCAGCATTTT. The chain links TRBV5-5 to TRBJ1-5; D ambiguous. The CDR3 sequence is 14 residues long. CDR1 SGHKS and CDR2 YYEKEE come from the germline V gene (reference sequence).

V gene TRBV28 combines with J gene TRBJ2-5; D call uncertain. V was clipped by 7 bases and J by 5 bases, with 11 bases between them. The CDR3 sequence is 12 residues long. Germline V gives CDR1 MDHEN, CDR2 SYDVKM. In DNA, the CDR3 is TGTGCCAGCACCCGGCAGAGGGAGACCCAGTACTTC. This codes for CASTRQRETQYF. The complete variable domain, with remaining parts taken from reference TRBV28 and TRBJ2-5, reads DVKVTQSSRYLVKRTGEKVFLECVQDMDHENMFWYRQDPGLGLRLIYFSYDVKMKEKGDIPEGYSVSREKKERFSLILESASTNQTSMYLCASTRQRETQYFGPGTRLLVL.

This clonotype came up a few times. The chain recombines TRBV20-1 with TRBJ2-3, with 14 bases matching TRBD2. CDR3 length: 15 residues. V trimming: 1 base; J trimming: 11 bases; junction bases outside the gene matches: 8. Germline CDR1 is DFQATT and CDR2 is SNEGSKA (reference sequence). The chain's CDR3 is CSARARLAGGEGQYF. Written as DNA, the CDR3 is TGCAGTGCTAGAGCTAGACTAGCGGGGGGGGAAGGGCAGTATTTT.

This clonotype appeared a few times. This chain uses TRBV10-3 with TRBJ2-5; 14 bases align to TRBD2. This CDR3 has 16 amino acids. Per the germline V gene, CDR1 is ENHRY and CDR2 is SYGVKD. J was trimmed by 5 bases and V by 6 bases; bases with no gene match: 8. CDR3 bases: TGTGCCATCAGCATCGGACTAGCGGGGGGTCAGGAGACCCAGTACTTC. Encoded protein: CAISIGLAGGQETQYF.

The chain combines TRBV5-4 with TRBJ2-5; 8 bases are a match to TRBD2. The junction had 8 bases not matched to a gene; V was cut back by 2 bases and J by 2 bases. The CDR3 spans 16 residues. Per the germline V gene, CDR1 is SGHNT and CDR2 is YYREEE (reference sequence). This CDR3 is CASSFGRGGRQETQYF. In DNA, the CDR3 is TGTGCCAGCAGCTTCGGCCGCGGGGGGAGACAAGAGACCCAGTACTTC.

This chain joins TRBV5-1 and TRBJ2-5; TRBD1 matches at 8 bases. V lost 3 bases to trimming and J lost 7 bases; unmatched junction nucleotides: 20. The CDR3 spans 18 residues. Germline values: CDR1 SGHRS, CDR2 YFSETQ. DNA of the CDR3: TGCGCCAGCAGCTGGACGGGTGGCCTACAGGGGGTTGGCGTGACCCAGTACTTC. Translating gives CASSWTGGLQGVGVTQYF.

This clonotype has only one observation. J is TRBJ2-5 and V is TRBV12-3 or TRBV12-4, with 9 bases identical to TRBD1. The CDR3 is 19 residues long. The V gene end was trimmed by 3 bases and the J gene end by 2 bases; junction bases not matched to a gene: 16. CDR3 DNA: TGTGCCAGCAGTTTTCGAAGGTTGTGGGGACAGGGATATCAAGAGACCCAGTACTTC. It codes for CASSFRRLWGQGYQETQYF.

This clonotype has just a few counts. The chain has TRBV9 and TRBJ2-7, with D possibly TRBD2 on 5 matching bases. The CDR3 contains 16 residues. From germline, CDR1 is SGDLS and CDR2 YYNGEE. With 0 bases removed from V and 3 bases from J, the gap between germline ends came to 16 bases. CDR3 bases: TGTGCCAGCAGCGTAGGAGGTGGAGGTACCGTCTACGAGCAGTACTTC. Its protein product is CASSVGGGGTVYEQYF.

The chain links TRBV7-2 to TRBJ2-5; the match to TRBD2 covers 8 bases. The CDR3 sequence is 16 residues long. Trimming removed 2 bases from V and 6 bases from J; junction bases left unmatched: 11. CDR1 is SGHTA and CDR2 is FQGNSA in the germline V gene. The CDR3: CASSLNAGGAAKTQYF. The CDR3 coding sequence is TGTGCCAGCAGCTTAAATGCCGGGGGGGCGGCGAAGACCCAGTACTTC.

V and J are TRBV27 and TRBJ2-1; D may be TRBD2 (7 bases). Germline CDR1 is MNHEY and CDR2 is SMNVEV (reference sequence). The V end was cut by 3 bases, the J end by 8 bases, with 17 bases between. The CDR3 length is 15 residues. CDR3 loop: CASSFSRGGGDEQFF. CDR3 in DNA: TGTGCCAGCAGTTTTTCTAGGGGGGGCGGGGATGAGCAGTTCTTC.

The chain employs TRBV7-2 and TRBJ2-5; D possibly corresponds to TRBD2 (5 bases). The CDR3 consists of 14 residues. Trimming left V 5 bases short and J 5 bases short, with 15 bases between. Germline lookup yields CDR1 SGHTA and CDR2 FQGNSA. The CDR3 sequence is CASSPDAGGETQYF. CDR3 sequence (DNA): TGTGCCAGCAGCCCCGACGCTGGCGGGGAGACCCAGTACTTC.

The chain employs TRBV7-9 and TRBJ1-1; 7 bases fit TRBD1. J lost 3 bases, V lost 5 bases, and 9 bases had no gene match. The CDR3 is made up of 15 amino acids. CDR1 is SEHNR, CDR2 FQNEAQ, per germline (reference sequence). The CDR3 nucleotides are TGTGCCAGCAGCCTGACAGGGTCCATGCACACTGAAGCTTTCTTT. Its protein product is CASSLTGSMHTEAFF.

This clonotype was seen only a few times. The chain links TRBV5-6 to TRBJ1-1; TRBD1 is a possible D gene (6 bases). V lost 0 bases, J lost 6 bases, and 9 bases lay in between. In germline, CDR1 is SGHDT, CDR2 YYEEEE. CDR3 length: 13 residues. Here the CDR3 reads CASSLERGPEAFF. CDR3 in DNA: TGTGCCAGCAGCTTGGAGCGGGGGCCTGAAGCTTTCTTT.

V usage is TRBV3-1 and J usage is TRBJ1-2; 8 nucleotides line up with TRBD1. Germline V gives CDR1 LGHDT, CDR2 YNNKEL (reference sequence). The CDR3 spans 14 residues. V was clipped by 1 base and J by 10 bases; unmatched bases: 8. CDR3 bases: TGTGCCAGCAGCCAAGTTGGGACAGGCCGTTTCTACACCTTC. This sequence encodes CASSQVGTGRFYTF.

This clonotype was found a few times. CDR3 nucleotide sequence: TGCGCCAGCAGCGCCAGCAGGGGCGCGGGTACCGGGGAGCTGTTTTTT. Protein sequence: CASSASRGAGTGELFF. The chain employs TRBV4-1 and TRBJ2-2, with D perhaps matching TRBD1 (6 bases). V lost 5 bases and J 5 bases, leaving 18 bases between the germline ends. This CDR3 has 16 residues. Germline lookup yields CDR1 MGHRA and CDR2 YSYEKL.

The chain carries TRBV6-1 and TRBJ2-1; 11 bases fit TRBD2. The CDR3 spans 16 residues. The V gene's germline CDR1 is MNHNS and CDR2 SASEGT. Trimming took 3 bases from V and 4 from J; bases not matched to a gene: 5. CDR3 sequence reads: CASSENSGGEYNEQFF. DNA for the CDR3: TGTGCCAGCAGTGAGAATAGCGGGGGGGAGTACAATGAGCAGTTCTTC.

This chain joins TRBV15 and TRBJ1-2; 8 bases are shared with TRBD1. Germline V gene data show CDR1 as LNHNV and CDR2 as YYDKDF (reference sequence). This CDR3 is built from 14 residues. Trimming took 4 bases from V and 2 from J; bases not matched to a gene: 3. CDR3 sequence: CATSIDRGNYGYTF. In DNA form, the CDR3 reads TGTGCCACCAGCATTGACAGGGGCAACTATGGCTACACCTTC.

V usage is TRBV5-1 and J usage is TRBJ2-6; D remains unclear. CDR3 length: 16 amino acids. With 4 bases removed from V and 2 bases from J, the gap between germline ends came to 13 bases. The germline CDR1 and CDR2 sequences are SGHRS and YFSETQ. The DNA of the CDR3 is TGCGCCAGCAGCCCCTCAGGACGCCCTGGGGCCAACGTCCTGACTTTC. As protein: CASSPSGRPGANVLTF.

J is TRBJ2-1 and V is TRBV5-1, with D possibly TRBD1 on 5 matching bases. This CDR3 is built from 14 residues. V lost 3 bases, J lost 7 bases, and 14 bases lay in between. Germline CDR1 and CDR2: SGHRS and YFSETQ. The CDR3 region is CASSSVAGWNEQFF. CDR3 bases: TGCGCCAGCAGCTCCGTTGCAGGGTGGAATGAGCAGTTCTTC.